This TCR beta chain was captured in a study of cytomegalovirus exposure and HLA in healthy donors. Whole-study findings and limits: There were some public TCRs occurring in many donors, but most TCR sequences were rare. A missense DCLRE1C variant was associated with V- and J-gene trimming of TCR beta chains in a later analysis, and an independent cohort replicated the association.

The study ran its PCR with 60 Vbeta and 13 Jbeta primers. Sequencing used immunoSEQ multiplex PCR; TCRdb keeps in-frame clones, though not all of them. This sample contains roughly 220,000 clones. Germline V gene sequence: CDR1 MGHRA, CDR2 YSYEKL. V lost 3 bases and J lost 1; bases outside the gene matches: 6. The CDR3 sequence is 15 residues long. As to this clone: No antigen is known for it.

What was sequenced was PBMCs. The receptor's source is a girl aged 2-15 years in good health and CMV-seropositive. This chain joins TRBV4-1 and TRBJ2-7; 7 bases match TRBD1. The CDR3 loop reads CASSQARGWSYEQYF. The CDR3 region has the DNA TGCGCCAGCAGCCAGGCCAGGGGGTGGTCCTACGAGCAGTACTTC.